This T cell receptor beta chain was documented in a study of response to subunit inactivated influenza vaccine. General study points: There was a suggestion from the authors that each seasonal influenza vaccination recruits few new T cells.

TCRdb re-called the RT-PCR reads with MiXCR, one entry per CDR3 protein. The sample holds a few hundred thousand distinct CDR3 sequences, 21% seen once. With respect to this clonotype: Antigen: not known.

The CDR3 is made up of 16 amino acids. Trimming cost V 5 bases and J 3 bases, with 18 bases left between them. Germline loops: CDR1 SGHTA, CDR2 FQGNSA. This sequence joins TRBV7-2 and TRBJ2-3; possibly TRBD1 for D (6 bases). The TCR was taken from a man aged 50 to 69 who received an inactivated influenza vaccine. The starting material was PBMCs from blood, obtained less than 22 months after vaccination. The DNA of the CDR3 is TGTGCCAGCAGCGCAAGGACAGTTCGAATGACAGATACGCAGTATTTT. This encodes CASSARTVRMTDTQYF.